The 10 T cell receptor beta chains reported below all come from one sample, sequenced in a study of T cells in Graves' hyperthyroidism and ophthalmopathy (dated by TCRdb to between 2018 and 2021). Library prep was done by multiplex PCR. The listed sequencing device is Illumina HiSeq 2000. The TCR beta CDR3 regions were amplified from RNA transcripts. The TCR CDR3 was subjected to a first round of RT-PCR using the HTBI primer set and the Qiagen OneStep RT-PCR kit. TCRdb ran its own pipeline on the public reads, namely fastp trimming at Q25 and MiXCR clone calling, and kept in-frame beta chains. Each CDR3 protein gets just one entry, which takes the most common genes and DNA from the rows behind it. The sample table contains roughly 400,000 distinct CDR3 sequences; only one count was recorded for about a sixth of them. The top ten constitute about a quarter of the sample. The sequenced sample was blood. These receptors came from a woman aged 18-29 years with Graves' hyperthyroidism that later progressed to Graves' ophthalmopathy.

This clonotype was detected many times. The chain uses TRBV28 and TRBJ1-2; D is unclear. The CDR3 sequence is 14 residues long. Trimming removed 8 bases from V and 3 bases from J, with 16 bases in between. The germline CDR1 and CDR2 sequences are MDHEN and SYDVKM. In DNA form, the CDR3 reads TGTGCCAGCCAGGTTGGCGGCAGTTACTATGGCTACACCTTC. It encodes CASQVGGSYYGYTF.

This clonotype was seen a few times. The CDR3 protein is CASSLPTRPSSYEKLFF. The CDR3 region has the DNA TGTGCCAGCAGCTTACCCACCAGACCTTCAAGTTATGAAAAACTGTTTTTT. The chain joins TRBV7-9 to TRBJ1-4; no clear D. The CDR3 has 17 residues. Trimming shortened V by 2 bases and J by 6 bases, and 19 bases separated the two germline ends. The germline V gene has CDR1 SEHNR and CDR2 FQNEAQ (reference sequence).

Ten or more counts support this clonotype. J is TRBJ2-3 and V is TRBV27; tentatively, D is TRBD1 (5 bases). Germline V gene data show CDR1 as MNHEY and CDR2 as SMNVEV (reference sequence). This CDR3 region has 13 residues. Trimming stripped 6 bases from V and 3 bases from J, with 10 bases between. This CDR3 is CASRVRETDTQYF. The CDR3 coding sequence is TGTGCCAGCAGGGTCAGGGAAACAGATACGCAGTATTTT.

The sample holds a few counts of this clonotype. Here the CDR3 DNA reads TGTGCCAGCAGCCAAAATGGACGCCCGAGGCCCTACAATGAGCAGTTCTTC. Translated: CASSQNGRPRPYNEQFF. The chain employs TRBV14 and TRBJ2-1; no clear D. The germline V and J ends were trimmed by 2 bases and 2 bases, with 16 bases remaining between them. CDR1 is SGHDN, CDR2 FVKESK, per germline. The CDR3 is made up of 17 amino acids.

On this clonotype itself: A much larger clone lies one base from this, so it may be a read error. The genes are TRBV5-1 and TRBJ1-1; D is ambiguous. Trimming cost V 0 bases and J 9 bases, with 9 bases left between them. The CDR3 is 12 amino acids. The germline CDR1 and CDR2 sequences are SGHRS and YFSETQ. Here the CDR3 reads CASSLESAKAFF. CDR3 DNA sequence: TGCGCCAGCAGCTTGGAAAGTGCCAAAGCTTTCTTT. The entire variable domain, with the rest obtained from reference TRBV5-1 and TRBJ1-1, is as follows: KAGVTQTPRYLIKTRGQQVTLSCSPISGHRSVSWYQQTPGQGLQFLFEYFSETQRNKGNFPGRFSGRQFSNSRSEMNVSTLELGDSALYLCASSLESAKAFFGQGTRLTVV.

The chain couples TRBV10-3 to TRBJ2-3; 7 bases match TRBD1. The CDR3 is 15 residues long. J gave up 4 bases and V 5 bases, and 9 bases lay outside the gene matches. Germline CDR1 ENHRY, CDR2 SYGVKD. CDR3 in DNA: TGTGCCATCAGTACCACAGGGGCTGGCGCAGATACGCAGTATTTT. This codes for CAISTTGAGADTQYF.

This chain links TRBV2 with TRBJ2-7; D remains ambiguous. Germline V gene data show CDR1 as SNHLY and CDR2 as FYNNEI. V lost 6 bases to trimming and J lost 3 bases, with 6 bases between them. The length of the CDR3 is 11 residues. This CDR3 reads CASRTNYEQYF. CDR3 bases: TGTGCCAGCAGGACAAACTACGAGCAGTACTTC.

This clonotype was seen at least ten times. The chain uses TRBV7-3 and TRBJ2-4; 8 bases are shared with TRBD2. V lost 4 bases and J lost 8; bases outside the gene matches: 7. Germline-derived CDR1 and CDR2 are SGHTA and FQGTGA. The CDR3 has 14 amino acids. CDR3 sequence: CASSSGTRGDIQYF. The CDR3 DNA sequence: TGTGCCAGCAGCTCAGGGACTAGAGGGGACATTCAGTACTTC.

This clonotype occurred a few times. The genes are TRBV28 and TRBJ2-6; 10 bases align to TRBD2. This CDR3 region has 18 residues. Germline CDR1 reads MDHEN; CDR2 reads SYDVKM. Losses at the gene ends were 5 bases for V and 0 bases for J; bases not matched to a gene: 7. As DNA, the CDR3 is TGTGCCAGCAGTACGCCAAGCGGGAGGGTCTCTGGGGCCAACGTCCTGACTTTC. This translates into CASSTPSGRVSGANVLTF.

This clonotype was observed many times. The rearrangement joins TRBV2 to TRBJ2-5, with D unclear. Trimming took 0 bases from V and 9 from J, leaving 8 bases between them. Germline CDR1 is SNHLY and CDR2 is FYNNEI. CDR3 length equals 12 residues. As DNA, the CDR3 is TGTGCCAGCAGTGAAGCAGGAGTCCCCCAGTACTTC. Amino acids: CASSEAGVPQYF. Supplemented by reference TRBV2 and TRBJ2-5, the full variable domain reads EPEVTQTPSHQVTQMGQEVILRCVPISNHLYFYWYRQILGQKVEFLVSFYNNEISEKSEIFDDQFSVERPDGSNFTLKIRSTKLEDSAMYFCASSEAGVPQYFGPGTRLLVL.